This passage covers 2 T cell receptor beta chains from one sample sequenced in a study of tumor-infiltrating lymphocytes in oesophageal squamous cell carcinoma. TCRdb re-derived calls from the PCR reads in MiXCR, one entry per CDR3 protein. This sample has some 22,000 distinct CDR3 sequences, with 35% to 45% found just once. Source material: esophageal tumor tissue. These receptors originate from a male donor with esophageal squamous cell carcinoma.

This clonotype was recorded many times. J is TRBJ2-7 and V is TRBV6-2 or TRBV6-3, with D perhaps TRBD2 (5 bases). From germline, CDR1 is MNHEY and CDR2 SVGEGT. V gave up 8 bases and J gave up 4 bases, with 18 bases separating them. The CDR3 loop spans 14 amino acids. The CDR3 coding sequence is TGTGCCAGCGTTAGCGCGGATTCCAATTACGAGCAGTACTTC. It is translated as CASVSADSNYEQYF.

This clonotype was counted many times. DNA of the CDR3: TGTGCCAGCAGTTTAGAGGGGGCCGCAACTAATGAAAAACTGTTTTTT. This gives the protein CASSLEGAATNEKLFF. The chain is built from TRBV28 and TRBJ1-4; 7 bases map to TRBD1. This CDR3 is built from 16 residues. From germline, CDR1 is MDHEN and CDR2 SYDVKM. J lost 0 bases, V lost 2 bases, and 3 bases had no gene match.